This T cell receptor (beta chain) was captured in a study of T cell responses to AZD1222 COVID-19 vaccine. As to this clone: Its antigen is not known.

Findings of the study overall: Of the AZD1222 recipients, only 5 to 7 were seropositive at baseline.

Libraries were prepared by immunoSEQ multiplex PCR; TCRdb keeps only in-frame clonotypes and omits some of them. Of roughly 150,000 clones in the sample, 80% to 95% are singletons; the top ten hold approximately 1.3%. CDR3 size: 14 residues. Specimen: peripheral blood, collected 28 days after the second AZD1222 dose. The sequence came from an adult who received the AZD1222 COVID-19 vaccine. The chain has TRBV21-1 and TRBJ1-2; the table's D call TRBD1 went unverified against the DNA. TRBV21-1 is termed a pseudogene. The CDR3 nucleotides read TGTGCCAGCCTGCCCCGGGACAGGGGCTATGGCTACACCTTC. Translated, it gives CASLPRDRGYGYTF.